This passage covers 5 T cell receptor beta chains from one sample sequenced in a study of CD8 T cells in ankylosing spondylitis. Study results and limitations: Ankylosing spondylitis blood seemed to carry a telltale TCR beta motif made of several highly homologous variants.

These receptors lack a known antigen. TCRdb itself ran the 5' RACE reads through MiXCR, one entry per CDR3 protein. This table holds over 450,000 distinct CDR3 sequences, about 12% found once. Sequenced sample: blood, either unsorted or a sorted T cell fraction (not recorded which). The receptors were gathered from a male donor with ankylosing spondylitis.

The V gene is TRBV20-1, the J gene TRBJ2-1; D call uncertain. Trimming shortened V by 3 bases and J by 2 bases, and 17 bases separated the two germline ends. CDR3 size: 16 residues. Germline CDR1 reads DFQATT; CDR2 reads SNEGSKA (reference sequence). The CDR3: CSARGSGYEAYNEQFF. CDR3 DNA sequence: TGCAGTGCTAGGGGTAGTGGATATGAAGCCTACAATGAGCAGTTCTTC.

This clonotype appeared a few times. This rearrangement joins TRBV15 to TRBJ2-1, with D possibly matching TRBD2 (6 bases). This CDR3 comprises 16 residues. CDR1 and CDR2 (germline): LNHNV, YYDKDF (reference sequence). Between the trimmed V and J ends, which lost 8 bases and 7 bases, there was a span of 24 bases. The chain's CDR3 is CATGWGEARYINEQFF. Written as DNA, the CDR3 is TGTGCCACCGGGTGGGGGGAGGCCCGGTACATTAATGAGCAGTTCTTC.

This clonotype occurred a few times. This chain connects TRBV7-6 to TRBJ2-1, with TRBD2 identical over 8 bases. The CDR3 runs 13 residues. Germline loops: CDR1 SGHVS, CDR2 FNYEAQ. V shed 4 bases, J shed 10 bases, and the junction held 6 bases outside the gene matches. The CDR3 region is CASSSFSGEEQFF. DNA for the CDR3: TGTGCCAGCAGCTCTTTTAGCGGGGAGGAGCAGTTCTTC.

The chain couples TRBV14 to TRBJ1-6; D is possibly TRBD1 (5 bases). V shed 4 bases and J shed 7 bases, with 20 bases lying between them. The CDR3 extends over 17 amino acids. Germline V CDR1 and CDR2: SGHDN, FVKESK. The CDR3 coding sequence is TGTGCCAGCAGCCGGTTGTACAAGGGGTTAGGGAATTCACCCCTCCACTTT. Translating it yields CASSRLYKGLGNSPLHF.

This chain uses TRBV29-1 with TRBJ2-2; weak D call: TRBD2 (5 bases). V lost 2 bases and J lost 0, with 19 bases in between. This CDR3 is 18 amino acids long. The germline V gene has CDR1 SQVTM and CDR2 ANQGSEA. The CDR3 coding sequence is TGCAGCGTTGAACTCTTAGCGTCACAATACCCGAACACCGGGGAGCTGTTTTTT. As protein: CSVELLASQYPNTGELFF.